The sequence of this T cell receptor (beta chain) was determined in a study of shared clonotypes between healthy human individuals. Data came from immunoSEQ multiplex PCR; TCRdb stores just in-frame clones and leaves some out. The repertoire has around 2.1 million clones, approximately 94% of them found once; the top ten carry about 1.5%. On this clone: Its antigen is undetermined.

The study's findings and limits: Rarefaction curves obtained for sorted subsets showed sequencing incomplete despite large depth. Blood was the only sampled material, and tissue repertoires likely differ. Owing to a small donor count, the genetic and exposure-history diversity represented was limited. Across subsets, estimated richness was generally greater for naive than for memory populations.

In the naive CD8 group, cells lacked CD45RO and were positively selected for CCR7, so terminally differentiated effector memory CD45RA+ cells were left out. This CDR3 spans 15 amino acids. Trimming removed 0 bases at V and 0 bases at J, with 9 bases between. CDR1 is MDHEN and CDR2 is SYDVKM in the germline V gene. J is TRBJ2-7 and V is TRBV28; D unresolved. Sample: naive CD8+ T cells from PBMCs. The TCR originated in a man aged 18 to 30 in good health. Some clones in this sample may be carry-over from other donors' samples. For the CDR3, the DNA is TGTGCCAGCAGTTTATGGGGCGGTTCCTCCTACGAGCAGTACTTC. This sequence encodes CASSLWGGSSYEQYF.